The source of this T cell receptor beta chain is a study of cytomegalovirus exposure and HLA in healthy donors. The CDR3 runs to 14 residues. V gave up 1 base and J gave up 2 bases, with 8 bases separating them. Germline lookup yields CDR1 SGHNT and CDR2 YYREEE (reference sequence). The PCR contained 60 Vbeta and 13 Jbeta primers. Profiling relied on immunoSEQ multiplex PCR, and the TCRdb table lists in-frame clones only, not all of them. The sample consists of 110,000 to 150,000 clones, about 74% of them appearing once. This sequence originates from a woman aged 40 to 49 in good health and CMV-seronegative. This chain links TRBV5-4 with TRBJ2-3; TRBD1 might be the D (5 bases). The sample consisted of PBMCs. Here the CDR3 DNA reads TGTGCCAGCAGCTTGAAGGGGTACACAGATACGCAGTATTTT. Protein sequence: CASSLKGYTDTQYF.